A single sample gave rise to the 32 T cell receptor beta chains below, sequenced in a study of human T cells and chemical hapten exposure. Total RNA was isolated from unfractionated whole blood. It was the library that attached unique molecular identifiers to individual cDNA molecules. TCRdb ran MiXCR on the reads and lists one entry per CDR3 protein. In the table there are 100,000 to 150,000 distinct CDR3 sequences, 6.5% to 10% of which are singletons. The specimen sequenced was whole blood. These receptors were taken from a human donor in good health. Some clones in this sample may be carry-over from other donors' samples.

Only a few counts were recorded for this clonotype. The CDR3 is CASSRTGTSVYNEQFF. The CDR3 region has the DNA TGTGCCAGCAGCCGTACCGGGACTAGCGTTTACAATGAGCAGTTCTTC. The rearrangement uses TRBV11-2 and TRBJ2-1; 10 positions agree with TRBD2. V was pared by 5 bases and J by 4 bases, with 8 bases of the junction left unmatched. Germline CDR1 and CDR2: SGHAT and FQNNGV. CDR3 length: 16 residues.

This clonotype has just a few counts. The chain combines TRBV7-2 with TRBJ2-7, with TRBD1 matching 8 bases. This CDR3 has 16 residues. Unmatched junction bases numbered 6, after V lost 0 bases and J lost 2 bases. From germline, CDR1 is SGHTA and CDR2 FQGNSA. The CDR3 loop reads CASSLASDRGTYEQYF. Here the CDR3 DNA reads TGTGCCAGCAGCTTAGCATCTGACAGGGGAACCTACGAGCAGTACTTC.

The rearrangement links TRBV3-1 to TRBJ2-7, with a tentative D call TRBD2 (6 bases). V dropped 4 bases and J dropped 7 bases, with 11 bases sitting between them. CDR3 length: 12 residues. CDR1 and CDR2 from the germline V gene are LGHDT and YNNKEL (reference sequence). The CDR3 nucleotides read TGTGCCAGCAGCCCCCCGGGGGATGAGCAGTACTTC. It codes for CASSPPGDEQYF.

This clonotype has a count of ten or more. This chain connects TRBV29-1 to TRBJ1-1; 8 bases agree with TRBD1. The CDR3 is 15 amino acids. Trimming at V came to 2 bases and at J to 0 bases, leaving 5 bases not matched to a gene. Germline loops: CDR1 SQVTM, CDR2 ANQGSEA. The CDR3 loop reads CSVELTGDMNTEAFF. The CDR3 coding sequence is TGCAGCGTTGAATTGACAGGGGACATGAACACTGAAGCTTTCTTT.

The gene calls are TRBV6-2 or TRBV6-3 and TRBJ2-1; 9 bases line up with TRBD2. The germline V gene encodes CDR1 MNHEY and CDR2 SVGEGT. J gave up 4 bases and V 5 bases, and 6 bases lay outside the gene matches. The CDR3 loop spans 15 amino acids. CDR3 bases: TGTGCCAGCAGTCGGACTAGCGAGACATACAATGAGCAGTTCTTC. The encoded protein is CASSRTSETYNEQFF.

The chain recombines TRBV19 with TRBJ1-5; D ambiguous. Trimming took off 7 bases at V and 0 bases at J, with 13 bases between the two ends. Germline V gene lookup returns CDR1 LNHDA and CDR2 SQIVND (reference sequence). This CDR3 contains 15 residues. In DNA form, the CDR3 reads TGTGCCAGTACGGCAGGAACTTATAGCAATCAGCCCCAGCATTTT. Translated: CASTAGTYSNQPQHF.

The genes are TRBV9 and TRBJ1-2; weak D call: TRBD1 (6 bases). Trimming took off 0 bases at V and 4 bases at J, with 19 bases between the two ends. This CDR3 is built from 17 residues. Germline V gives CDR1 SGDLS, CDR2 YYNGEE. The CDR3 DNA sequence: TGTGCCAGCAGCGTAGGTGGTGGGGGCAGGGCTAGCTATGGCTACACCTTC. Residues: CASSVGGGGRASYGYTF.

This clonotype was seen a handful of times. The V gene is TRBV25-1, the J gene TRBJ2-2; D unclear. The CDR3 is 14 residues long. In germline, CDR1 is MGHDK, CDR2 SYGVNS. Trimming cost V 3 bases and J 2 bases, with 7 bases left between them. CDR3: CASSDNRNTGELFF. DNA of the CDR3: TGTGCCAGCAGTGATAACAGAAACACCGGGGAGCTGTTTTTT.

This chain links TRBV11-2 with TRBJ1-1; 8 bases are shared with TRBD1. J was trimmed by 1 base and V by 5 bases; bases with no gene match: 3. This CDR3 is 14 amino acids long. Germline V CDR1 and CDR2: SGHAT, FQNNGV. The CDR3 reads CASSGTGSNTEAFF. CDR3 in DNA: TGTGCCAGCAGCGGGACAGGCTCGAACACTGAAGCTTTCTTT.

The chain combines TRBV27 with TRBJ2-7; D is unresolved. The CDR3 spans 12 residues. CDR1 is MNHEY and CDR2 is SMNVEV in the germline V gene (reference sequence). The CDR3 DNA reads TGTGCTACTCGCAGGAGCTCCTACGAGCAGTACTTC. This encodes CATRRSSYEQYF.

This chain connects TRBV19 to TRBJ2-2; the D gene is possibly TRBD2 (6 bases). CDR1 is LNHDA and CDR2 is SQIVND in the germline V gene (reference sequence). Trimming took 4 bases from V and 4 from J, leaving 19 bases between them. The CDR3 covers 17 residues. DNA of the CDR3: TGTGCCAGTAGTAGTCACTCGTGGGGCGGGATCACCGGGGAGCTGTTTTTT. Encoded protein: CASSSHSWGGITGELFF.

The gene calls are TRBV7-2 and TRBJ2-1; TRBD2 matches 9 bases. CDR1 is SGHTA and CDR2 is FQGNSA in the germline V gene. The CDR3 has 14 residues. The V gene end was trimmed by 2 bases and the J gene end by 10 bases; junction bases not matched to a gene: 6. CDR3 sequence: CASSLPSGIQEQFF. The CDR3 nucleotides are TGTGCCAGCAGCTTACCTAGCGGGATACAGGAGCAGTTCTTC.

The chain links TRBV6-5 to TRBJ1-1, with TRBD1 matching 9 bases. Per germline, CDR1 MNHEY and CDR2 SVGAGI. The CDR3 is made up of 18 amino acids. V lost 7 bases, J lost 5 bases, and 20 bases stayed unmatched. This CDR3 is CASTSKSSRGDRATEAFF. CDR3 sequence (DNA): TGTGCCAGCACCTCTAAATCTTCCCGAGGGGACAGGGCAACTGAAGCTTTCTTT.

The gene calls are TRBV29-1 and TRBJ2-4, with D tentatively TRBD2 (7 bases). Germline V gives CDR1 SQVTM, CDR2 ANQGSEA. Between the trimmed V and J ends, which lost 0 bases and 5 bases, there was a span of 14 bases. The CDR3 has 15 amino acids. CDR3 sequence (DNA): TGCAGCGTTGAAGAGGGGAGGGGGATGGAAAACATTCAGTACTTC. Protein sequence: CSVEEGRGMENIQYF. The full variable domain, in which reference TRBV29-1 and TRBJ2-4 provide the parts outside the CDR3, is SAVISQKPSRDICQRGTSLTIQCQVDSQVTMMFWYRQQPGQSLTLIATANQGSEATYESGFVIDKFPISRPNLTFSTLTVSNMSPEDSSIYLCSVEEGRGMENIQYFGAGTRLSVL.

The CDR3 protein is CASSSGLGHTVTGELFF. Here the CDR3 DNA reads TGTGCCAGCAGCTCAGGACTGGGACATACGGTCACCGGGGAGCTGTTTTTT. This chain links TRBV11-3 with TRBJ2-2; tentative D call: TRBD1 (6 bases). Trimming removed 4 bases from V and 4 bases from J, with 19 bases in between. CDR1 SGHNT and CDR2 YENEEA come from the germline V gene. This CDR3 has 17 amino acids.

The V and J genes are TRBV7-8 and TRBJ2-1; 7 bases agree with TRBD1. The trim removed 2 bases at V and 2 bases at J, leaving 3 bases unmatched. This CDR3 is built from 15 residues. Per germline, CDR1 SGHVS and CDR2 FQNEAQ. CDR3 residues: CASSLTGEAYNEQFF. CDR3 bases: TGTGCCAGCAGCTTAACAGGGGAAGCCTACAATGAGCAGTTCTTC. The variable domain in full, completed from reference TRBV7-8 and TRBJ2-1, reads GAGVSQSPRYKVAKRGQDVALRCDPISGHVSLFWYQQALGQGPEFLTYFQNEAQLDKSGLPSDRFFAERPEGSVSTLKIQRTQQEDSAVYLCASSLTGEAYNEQFFGPGTRLTVL.

This clonotype was counted at least ten times. The rearrangement joins TRBV27 to TRBJ1-3, with TRBD1 matching 7 bases. The CDR3 covers 15 residues. Germline V lookup: CDR1 MNHEY, CDR2 SMNVEV (reference sequence). Germline trimming cut 6 bases from V and 0 bases from J; bases unmatched to any gene: 5. The CDR3 bases are TGTGCCAGCAGCCGTGGACAGGACTCTGGAAACACCATATATTTT. This codes for CASSRGQDSGNTIYF.

The chain carries TRBV7-2 and TRBJ2-7, with D perhaps matching TRBD2 (5 bases). The V gene lost 3 bases and the J gene lost 0 bases, with 15 bases spanning the gap. The germline V gene encodes CDR1 SGHTA and CDR2 FQGNSA. The CDR3 sequence is 16 residues long. The CDR3 spells CASSLGVGLTSYEQYF. For the CDR3, the DNA is TGTGCCAGCAGCTTGGGTGTAGGACTTACCTCCTACGAGCAGTACTTC.

V usage is TRBV10-3 and J usage is TRBJ2-3; D perhaps matches TRBD2 (6 bases). The germline gives CDR1 ENHRY, CDR2 SYGVKD. The germline V and J ends were trimmed by 3 bases and 5 bases, with 15 bases remaining between them. CDR3 length: 15 amino acids. The CDR3 DNA sequence: TGTGCCATCAGTGACACTAGCCTCGCCGGAGATACGCAGTATTTT. Translation: CAISDTSLAGDTQYF.

This clonotype was seen a handful of times. This CDR3 reads CASSQGTGDADTQYF. DNA for the CDR3: TGTGCCAGCAGCCAAGGGACGGGAGACGCAGATACGCAGTATTTT. The chain carries TRBV4-2 and TRBJ2-3, with TRBD2 as a possible D gene (6 bases). V was trimmed by 1 base and J by 4 bases, leaving 12 bases between them. The germline gives CDR1 LGHNA, CDR2 YNFKEQ. The CDR3 covers 15 residues.

This clonotype was seen ten or more times. The chain carries TRBV7-9 and TRBJ1-1, with 10 nucleotides matching TRBD1. The CDR3 is 13 residues long. V gave up 3 bases and J gave up 8 bases; unmatched junction bases: 3. The germline gives CDR1 SEHNR, CDR2 FQNEAQ (reference sequence). CDR3 DNA: TGTGCCAGCAGCTTGGGGGACAGGGGCGAAGCTTTCTTT. It is translated as CASSLGDRGEAFF.

This clonotype occurred many times. V gene TRBV4-2 combines with J gene TRBJ1-5; TRBD1 matches at 9 bases. V was pared by 0 bases and J by 7 bases, with 4 bases of the junction left unmatched. The germline CDR1 and CDR2 sequences are LGHNA and YNFKEQ. The CDR3 loop spans 15 amino acids. CDR3 region: CASSQEQGARQPQHF. As DNA, the CDR3 is TGTGCCAGCAGCCAAGAACAGGGGGCAAGACAGCCCCAGCATTTT.

The gene calls are TRBV10-3 and TRBJ2-3, with 11 positions matching TRBD2. V lost 6 bases and J lost 2; bases outside the gene matches: 4. Germline CDR1 ENHRY, CDR2 SYGVKD. The CDR3 length is 15 residues. CDR3 coding DNA: TGTGCCATCAGACTAGCGGGGGCCATCACAGATACGCAGTATTTT. It specifies CAIRLAGAITDTQYF.

As regards this clonotype: A junction end diverges from the germline sequence, so it may reflect a read error. The chain has TRBV2 and TRBJ1-6; no clear D gene. Germline V CDR1 and CDR2: SNHLY, FYNNEI. CDR3 length: 14 amino acids. The CDR3 DNA reads TGTGCCAGCAGTGTTAGGGCGGATAACTCACCCCTCCACTTT. This encodes CASSVRADNSPLHF.

This clonotype was observed a few times. V is TRBV20-1 and J is TRBJ2-1; tentative D call: TRBD2 (6 bases). There are 16 residues in the CDR3. The V end was cut by 6 bases, the J end by 2 bases, with 20 bases between. The germline CDR1 and CDR2 sequences are DFQATT and SNEGSKA (reference sequence). The CDR3 DNA is TGCAGTGCCCCCTGGGGGGTACTAGCTGCCTACAATGAGCAGTTCTTC. This translates into CSAPWGVLAAYNEQFF.

CDR3 residues: CASRTGTAQETQYF. The CDR3 DNA is TGTGCCAGCAGAACCGGGACAGCCCAAGAGACCCAGTACTTC. The chain uses TRBV3-1 and TRBJ2-5, with TRBD1 matching over 7 bases. CDR1 LGHDT and CDR2 YNNKEL come from the germline V gene (reference sequence). With 6 bases clipped from V and 1 base from J, the junction kept 5 bases outside the gene matches. The CDR3 has 14 residues.

This clonotype has more than one count but fewer than ten. This chain joins TRBV5-5 and TRBJ2-5, with 8 nucleotides matching TRBD1. The J segment lost 1 base and the V segment lost 2 bases, leaving 4 bases of the junction unmatched. In germline, CDR1 is SGHKS, CDR2 YYEKEE (reference sequence). This CDR3 spans 15 amino acids. The CDR3 protein is CASSFRGQGQETQYF. CDR3 sequence (DNA): TGTGCCAGCAGCTTTAGAGGACAGGGCCAAGAGACCCAGTACTTC. The whole variable domain, filled in from reference TRBV5-5 and TRBJ2-5, reads DAGVTQSPTHLIKTRGQQVTLRCSPISGHKSVSWYQQVLGQGPQFIFQYYEKEERGRGNFPDRFSARQFPNYSSELNVNALLLGDSALYLCASSFRGQGQETQYFGPGTRLLVL.

The chain carries TRBV6-2 or TRBV6-3 and TRBJ2-7, with a possible D match to TRBD2 (5 bases). The CDR3 is 13 residues long. The V and J ends lost 7 bases and 3 bases respectively, with 13 bases between them. Germline CDR1 MNHEY, CDR2 SVGEGT. The DNA for the CDR3 is TGTGCCAGCACCCTTGGAGGCGGCTACGAGCAGTACTTC. Residues: CASTLGGGYEQYF.

In its sample, this clonotype was seen a few times. This rearrangement joins TRBV29-1 to TRBJ2-2, with 7 bases that match TRBD1. CDR1 is SQVTM, CDR2 ANQGSEA, per germline. V was clipped by 7 bases and J by 4 bases; unmatched bases: 3. The CDR3 has 12 residues. CDR3 in DNA: TGCAGCGGACAGGGCGGCACCGGGGAGCTGTTTTTT. Encoded protein: CSGQGGTGELFF.

In its sample, this clonotype was seen many times. The chain joins TRBV20-1 to TRBJ2-7; maybe TRBD2 (5 bases). Germline V lookup: CDR1 DFQATT, CDR2 SNEGSKA (reference sequence). Trimming cost V 3 bases and J 13 bases, with 19 bases left between them. The CDR3 has 12 amino acids. DNA for the CDR3: TGCAGTGCTAGGATGAGCGGAGCCGGTTCCTACTTC. Its protein is CSARMSGAGSYF.

This clonotype was seen ten or more times. The chain uses TRBV20-1 and TRBJ2-1; D unclear. CDR1 and CDR2 (germline): DFQATT, SNEGSKA (reference sequence). V lost 6 bases and J lost 9, with 9 bases in between. This CDR3 region has 10 residues. CDR3 sequence: CSASNGEQFF. CDR3 coding DNA: TGCAGTGCGAGCAACGGTGAGCAGTTCTTC.

This clonotype was detected only a few times. The genes are TRBV3-1 and TRBJ1-3; no definite D call. CDR1 and CDR2 from the germline V gene are LGHDT and YNNKEL (reference sequence). Deletions cut 2 bases from V and 0 bases from J, with 2 bases between. There are 13 residues in the CDR3. The DNA of the CDR3 is TGTGCCAGCAGCCAACTCTCTGGAAACACCATATATTTT. Amino acids: CASSQLSGNTIYF.